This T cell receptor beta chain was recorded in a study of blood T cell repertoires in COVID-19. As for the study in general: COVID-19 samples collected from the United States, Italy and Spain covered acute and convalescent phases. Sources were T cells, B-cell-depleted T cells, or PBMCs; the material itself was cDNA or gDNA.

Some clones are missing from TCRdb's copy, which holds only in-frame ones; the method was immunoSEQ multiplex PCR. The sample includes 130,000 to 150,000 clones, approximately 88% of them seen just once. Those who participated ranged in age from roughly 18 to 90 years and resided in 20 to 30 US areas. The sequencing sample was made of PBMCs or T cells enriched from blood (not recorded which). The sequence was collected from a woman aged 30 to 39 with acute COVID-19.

The CDR3 DNA follows: TGTGCCAGCAGCCGAGACTCCAATGGCTACACCTTC. Protein sequence: CASSRDSNGYTF. The V gene is TRBV7-2, the J gene TRBJ1-2; no clear D gene. Germline V gene lookup returns CDR1 SGHTA and CDR2 FQGNSA. Trimming stripped 5 bases from V and 6 bases from J, with 10 bases between. CDR3 size: 12 residues.